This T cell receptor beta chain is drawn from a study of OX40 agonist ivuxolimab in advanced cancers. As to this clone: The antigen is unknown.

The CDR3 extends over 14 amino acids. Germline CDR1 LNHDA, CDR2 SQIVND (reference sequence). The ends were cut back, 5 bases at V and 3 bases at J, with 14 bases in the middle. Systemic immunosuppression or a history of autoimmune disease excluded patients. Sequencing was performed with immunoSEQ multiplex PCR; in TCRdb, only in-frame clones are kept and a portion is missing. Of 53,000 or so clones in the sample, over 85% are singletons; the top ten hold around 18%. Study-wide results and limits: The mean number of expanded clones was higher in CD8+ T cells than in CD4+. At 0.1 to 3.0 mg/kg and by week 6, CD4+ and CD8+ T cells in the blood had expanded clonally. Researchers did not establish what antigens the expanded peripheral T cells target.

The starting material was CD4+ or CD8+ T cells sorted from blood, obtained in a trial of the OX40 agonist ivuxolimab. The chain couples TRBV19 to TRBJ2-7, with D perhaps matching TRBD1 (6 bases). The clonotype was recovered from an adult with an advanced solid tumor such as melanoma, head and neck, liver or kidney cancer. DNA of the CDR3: TGTGCCAGTAGTGGGCCGGACAGATTCTACGAGCAGTACTTC. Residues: CASSGPDRFYEQYF.